This entry concerns a single T cell receptor (beta chain). The antigen is not known. This CDR3 has 15 residues. Trimming pared 2 bases from V and 0 bases from J, leaving 10 bases between. The germline V gene encodes CDR1 MNHNY and CDR2 SVGAGI (reference sequence). The PCR ran on 60 Vbeta and 13 Jbeta primers. Profiled with immunoSEQ multiplex PCR; TCRdb holds only in-frame clones, not every one. Its table lists 130,000 to 150,000 clones. These data come from a study of cytomegalovirus exposure and HLA in healthy donors. For the study at large: Sequencing of some 200 million T cells in an earlier analysis found 120 million or so unique TCR beta sequences. The study, taken as a whole, reports: A later analysis reportedly identified an Asian-associated ancestry cluster as carrying fewer N-insertions than the approximately 670-donor mean. TCR association rates varied by HLA locus in a later analysis, with DRB1 highest and HLA-C lowest. For most subjects, TCR beta sequences were reported to predict HLA-A and HLA-B alleles with accuracy.

This receptor was identified in a male donor in good health and CMV-seronegative. The rearrangement uses TRBV6-6 and TRBJ1-2; no clear D. The sample consisted of PBMCs. The chain's CDR3 is CASSYLVTANYGYTF. CDR3 nucleotide sequence: TGTGCCAGCAGTTACCTTGTTACAGCTAACTATGGCTACACCTTC.